Listed below are T cell receptor beta chains from one sample, sequenced in a study of blood T cell repertoires in COVID-19. The method was immunoSEQ multiplex PCR; TCRdb's version includes in-frame clones alone and lacks a portion of them. The sample consists of 380,000 or so clones, around 89% of them appearing once. Input material: PBMCs or T cells enriched from blood (not recorded which). The source of these receptors is a woman aged 25-40 years with acute COVID-19. Each CDR3 is given with its conserved first and last residue. D genes are given only for firm matches. Clone size appears in some rows only: once, few, many, or a class for an expanded clone.

d_gene: NA; v_gene: TRBV20-1; j_gene: TRBJ2-3; abundance: NA; CDR3aa: CSASALYQTRGGDTQYF; CDR3nt: TGCAGTGCTAGTGCCCTATACCAGACCCGGGGTGGGGATACGCAGTATTTT
d_gene: TRBD1; v_gene: TRBV5-1; j_gene: TRBJ1-5; abundance: many; CDR3aa: CASSPGTGNQPQHF; CDR3nt: TGCGCCAGCAGCCCCGGGACAGGCAATCAGCCCCAGCATTTT
d_gene: TRBD1; v_gene: TRBV5-1; j_gene: TRBJ1-4; abundance: NA; CDR3aa: CASSVGGQGARKLFF; CDR3nt: TGCGCCAGCAGCGTGGGGGGACAGGGGGCACGAAAACTGTTTTTT
d_gene: TRBD2; v_gene: TRBV5-1; j_gene: TRBJ2-2; abundance: few; CDR3aa: CASSLDLAGGPGELFF; CDR3nt: TGCGCCAGCAGCTTGGACCTAGCGGGGGGGCCCGGGGAGCTGTTTTTT
d_gene: NA; v_gene: TRBV6-6; j_gene: TRBJ2-7; abundance: NA; CDR3aa: CASSYSDSTGRYEQYF; CDR3nt: TGTGCCAGCAGTTACTCCGATTCAACAGGGCGATACGAGCAGTACTTC
d_gene: NA; v_gene: TRBV29-1; j_gene: TRBJ1-1; abundance: NA; CDR3aa: CSVDVSAATEAFF; CDR3nt: TGCAGCGTTGATGTTTCTGCGGCCACTGAAGCTTTCTTT
d_gene: TRBD2; v_gene: TRBV3-1/TRBV3-2; j_gene: TRBJ2-3; abundance: NA; CDR3aa: CASSSRTSGGTRYSTDTQYF; CDR3nt: TGTGCCAGCAGCTCACGGACTAGCGGGGGGACGCGATATAGCACAGATACGCAGTATTTT
d_gene: TRBD2; v_gene: TRBV2; j_gene: TRBJ2-3; abundance: NA; CDR3aa: CASSERRGGPSTDTQYF; CDR3nt: TGTGCCAGCAGTGAGCGCCGGGGGGGACCTAGCACAGATACGCAGTATTTT
d_gene: NA; v_gene: TRBV19; j_gene: TRBJ1-1; abundance: NA; CDR3aa: CASSIWAPYTEAFF; CDR3nt: TGTGCCAGTAGTATATGGGCTCCTTACACTGAAGCTTTCTTT
d_gene: TRBD1; v_gene: TRBV10-1; j_gene: TRBJ1-2; abundance: NA; CDR3aa: CASSESNYGTVRLPLNGYTF; CDR3nt: TGCGCCAGCAGTGAGAGTAACTATGGGACAGTCCGCCTCCCTTTAAATGGCTACACCTTC
d_gene: TRBD2; v_gene: TRBV11-3; j_gene: TRBJ2-7; abundance: NA; CDR3aa: CASSSHRTSGDAYEQYF; CDR3nt: TGTGCCAGCAGCTCACACCGAACTAGCGGGGACGCCTACGAGCAGTACTTC
d_gene: NA; v_gene: TRBV6-6; j_gene: TRBJ1-5; abundance: NA; CDR3aa: CASNREGPHQPQHF; CDR3nt: TGTGCCAGCAACAGGGAAGGTCCCCACCAGCCCCAGCATTTT
d_gene: TRBD1; v_gene: TRBV25-1; j_gene: TRBJ1-4; abundance: NA; CDR3aa: CASSASDRGFNEKLFF; CDR3nt: TGTGCCAGCAGTGCAAGCGACAGGGGGTTTAATGAAAAACTGTTTTTT
d_gene: NA; v_gene: TRBV11-2; j_gene: TRBJ2-2; abundance: NA; CDR3aa: CASSLVTGANTGELFF; CDR3nt: TGTGCCAGCAGCTTAGTGACAGGAGCGAACACCGGGGAGCTGTTTTTT
d_gene: NA; v_gene: TRBV7-2; j_gene: TRBJ1-6; abundance: NA; CDR3aa: CASSLAKYLSGAYNSPLHF; CDR3nt: TGTGCCAGCAGCTTAGCGAAATATTTGTCAGGGGCCTATAATTCACCCCTCCACTTT
d_gene: NA; v_gene: TRBV7-3; j_gene: TRBJ1-1; abundance: NA; CDR3aa: CASSPQGSGSGTEAFF; CDR3nt: TGTGCCAGCAGCCCACAGGGTTCGGGTTCGGGCACTGAAGCTTTCTTT
d_gene: NA; v_gene: TRBV7-8; j_gene: TRBJ1-1; abundance: once; CDR3aa: CASSQIPDSANTEAFF; CDR3nt: TGTGCCAGCAGCCAGATCCCAGACTCAGCGAACACTGAAGCTTTCTTT
d_gene: TRBD1; v_gene: TRBV24-1; j_gene: TRBJ1-1; abundance: NA; CDR3aa: CATGTGTNTEAFF; CDR3nt: TGTGCCACCGGGACAGGGACGAACACTGAAGCTTTCTTT
d_gene: TRBD1; v_gene: TRBV19; j_gene: TRBJ2-3; abundance: NA; CDR3aa: CASSTRQGGSDTQYF; CDR3nt: TGTGCCAGTAGTACCCGACAGGGTGGATCAGATACGCAGTATTTT
d_gene: NA; v_gene: TRBV7-3; j_gene: TRBJ2-2; abundance: NA; CDR3aa: CASSPKGDNTGELFF; CDR3nt: TGTGCCAGCAGCCCTAAAGGGGATAACACCGGGGAGCTGTTTTTT
d_gene: NA; v_gene: TRBV3-1/TRBV3-2; j_gene: TRBJ2-6; abundance: NA; CDR3aa: CASSQYGSGANVLTF; CDR3nt: TGTGCCAGCAGTCAATACGGGTCTGGGGCCAACGTCCTGACTTTC
d_gene: TRBD1; v_gene: TRBV7-3; j_gene: TRBJ2-1; abundance: NA; CDR3aa: CASSFSGQGAYNEQFF; CDR3nt: TGTGCCAGCAGCTTTTCGGGACAGGGGGCCTACAATGAGCAGTTCTTC
d_gene: NA; v_gene: TRBV2; j_gene: TRBJ1-5; abundance: NA; CDR3aa: CASVRDSNQPQHF; CDR3nt: TGTGCCAGCGTTCGGGATAGCAATCAGCCCCAGCATTTT
d_gene: NA; v_gene: TRBV2; j_gene: TRBJ1-3; abundance: once; CDR3aa: CASNQGGGNTIYF; CDR3nt: TGTGCCAGCAACCAGGGCGGTGGAAACACCATATATTTT
d_gene: NA; v_gene: TRBV5-6; j_gene: TRBJ2-3; abundance: once; CDR3aa: CASSLLGTDTQYF; CDR3nt: TGTGCCAGCAGCTTGCTCGGCACAGATACGCAGTATTTT
d_gene: NA; v_gene: TRBV9; j_gene: TRBJ2-7; abundance: NA; CDR3aa: CASSRAGTTTYEQYF; CDR3nt: TGTGCCAGCAGTCGAGCCGGGACAACAACCTACGAGCAGTACTTC
d_gene: NA; v_gene: TRBV12-1; j_gene: TRBJ1-2; abundance: once; CDR3aa: CSSSFPPGTDYGYTF; CDR3nt: TGTTCCAGCAGCTTCCCCCCAGGGACAGACTATGGCTACACCTTC
d_gene: NA; v_gene: TRBV5-1; j_gene: TRBJ2-3; abundance: NA; CDR3aa: CARCPRGGRPDTQYF; CDR3nt: TGCGCCAGGTGCCCAAGGGGGGGGAGGCCAGATACGCAGTATTTT
d_gene: TRBD1; v_gene: TRBV30; j_gene: TRBJ1-5; abundance: NA; CDR3aa: CAWSVDRVQPQHF; CDR3nt: TGTGCCTGGAGTGTGGACAGGGTTCAGCCCCAGCATTTT
d_gene: NA; v_gene: TRBV29-1; j_gene: TRBJ2-3; abundance: NA; CDR3aa: CSVRRGTDTQYF; CDR3nt: TGCAGCGTTCGGCGGGGTACAGATACGCAGTATTTT
d_gene: TRBD1; v_gene: TRBV10-3; j_gene: TRBJ2-2; abundance: NA; CDR3aa: CAISEPGQGSTGELFF; CDR3nt: TGTGCCATCAGTGAGCCGGGACAGGGGTCCACCGGGGAGCTGTTTTTT
d_gene: NA; v_gene: TRBV5-5; j_gene: TRBJ1-5; abundance: NA; CDR3aa: CASSQGGGMGQPQHF; CDR3nt: TGTGCCAGCAGCCAAGGGGGAGGGATGGGTCAGCCCCAGCATTTT
d_gene: TRBD1; v_gene: TRBV5-6; j_gene: TRBJ2-1; abundance: NA; CDR3aa: CASSLGFGTGMRNEQFF; CDR3nt: TGTGCCAGCAGCTTGGGATTTGGGACAGGGATGAGGAATGAGCAGTTCTTC
d_gene: NA; v_gene: TRBV21-1; j_gene: TRBJ2-2; abundance: NA; CDR3aa: CASIVEDRNTGELFF; CDR3nt: TGTGCCAGCATAGTAGAGGACAGAAACACCGGGGAGCTGTTTTTT
d_gene: TRBD1; v_gene: TRBV5-1; j_gene: TRBJ1-2; abundance: NA; CDR3aa: CASSFQFTGEDGYTF; CDR3nt: TGCGCCAGCAGCTTCCAATTTACAGGGGAGGATGGCTACACCTTC
d_gene: NA; v_gene: TRBV4-1; j_gene: TRBJ1-1; abundance: NA; CDR3aa: CASSQPATGGPEAFF; CDR3nt: TGCGCCAGCAGCCAACCAGCCACCGGGGGTCCTGAAGCTTTCTTT
d_gene: TRBD1; v_gene: TRBV6-5; j_gene: TRBJ1-2; abundance: NA; CDR3aa: CASTLQGSYGYTF; CDR3nt: TGTGCAAGCACCCTACAGGGGAGCTATGGCTACACCTTC
d_gene: NA; v_gene: TRBV2; j_gene: TRBJ1-3; abundance: NA; CDR3aa: CASSGFPFSGNTIYF; CDR3nt: TGTGCCAGCAGTGGTTTTCCCTTCTCTGGAAACACCATATATTTT
d_gene: NA; v_gene: TRBV18; j_gene: TRBJ1-4; abundance: NA; CDR3aa: CASSPLQGNSEKLFF; CDR3nt: TGTGCCAGCTCACCTCTTCAGGGGAATTCTGAAAAACTGTTTTTT
d_gene: NA; v_gene: TRBV7-8; j_gene: TRBJ2-7; abundance: NA; CDR3aa: CASSLESRGQYEQYF; CDR3nt: TGTGCCAGCAGCTTAGAATCGCGGGGTCAATACGAGCAGTACTTC
d_gene: TRBD1; v_gene: TRBV5-5; j_gene: TRBJ2-2; abundance: NA; CDR3aa: CASSSVTGGPGELFF; CDR3nt: TGTGCCAGCAGCTCGGTGACAGGGGGCCCCGGGGAGCTGTTTTTT
d_gene: NA; v_gene: TRBV24-1; j_gene: TRBJ2-1; abundance: NA; CDR3aa: CATSDSTGSSYNEQFF; CDR3nt: TGTGCCACCAGTGATTCAACGGGGAGCTCCTACAATGAGCAGTTCTTC
d_gene: TRBD1; v_gene: TRBV9; j_gene: TRBJ2-3; abundance: NA; CDR3aa: CASSVSGGITDTQYF; CDR3nt: TGTGCCAGCAGCGTCTCAGGGGGCATCACAGATACGCAGTATTTT
d_gene: NA; v_gene: TRBV3-1/TRBV3-2; j_gene: TRBJ2-7; abundance: NA; CDR3aa: CASSQRGGQGSYEQYF; CDR3nt: TGTGCCAGCAGCCAACGGGGGGGACAGGGTTCCTACGAGCAGTACTTC
d_gene: NA; v_gene: TRBV9; j_gene: TRBJ2-7; abundance: NA; CDR3aa: CASSPHTGTYEQYF; CDR3nt: TGTGCCAGCAGCCCCCACACAGGGACCTACGAGCAGTACTTC
d_gene: NA; v_gene: TRBV3-1/TRBV3-2; j_gene: TRBJ1-1; abundance: NA; CDR3aa: CASSPRTDTEAFF; CDR3nt: TGTGCCAGCAGCCCTCGGACAGACACTGAAGCTTTCTTT
d_gene: NA; v_gene: TRBV4-3; j_gene: TRBJ2-5; abundance: NA; CDR3aa: CASSQDHALGGEETQYF; CDR3nt: TGCGCCAGCAGCCAAGACCACGCTCTAGGGGGGGAGGAGACCCAGTACTTC
d_gene: NA; v_gene: TRBV6-2/TRBV6-3; j_gene: TRBJ1-5; abundance: NA; CDR3aa: CASSYFRDRSNQPQHF; CDR3nt: TGTGCCAGCAGTTACTTCCGGGATCGGAGCAATCAGCCCCAGCATTTT
d_gene: TRBD2; v_gene: TRBV6-5; j_gene: TRBJ2-3; abundance: NA; CDR3aa: CASSPTSQIDTQYF; CDR3nt: TGTGCCAGCAGTCCGACTAGCCAGATTGATACGCAGTATTTT
d_gene: NA; v_gene: TRBV30; j_gene: TRBJ1-2; abundance: NA; CDR3aa: CASALRGNYGYTF; CDR3nt: TGTGCCTCCGCCCTCAGGGGAAACTATGGCTACACCTTC
d_gene: NA; v_gene: TRBV18; j_gene: TRBJ1-5; abundance: once; CDR3aa: CASSPRSSSDSNQPQHF; CDR3nt: TGTGCCAGCTCACCACGGAGTAGCTCAGATAGCAATCAGCCCCAGCATTTT
d_gene: TRBD1; v_gene: TRBV3-1/TRBV3-2; j_gene: TRBJ1-2; abundance: NA; CDR3aa: CASSQSGGWVDGYTF; CDR3nt: TGTGCCAGCAGCCAATCAGGGGGCTGGGTGGATGGCTACACCTTC
d_gene: TRBD2; v_gene: TRBV18; j_gene: TRBJ2-7; abundance: NA; CDR3aa: CASSPRGVALLAGGPSYEQYF; CDR3nt: TGTGCCAGCTCACCACGGGGTGTAGCGCTACTAGCGGGGGGGCCTTCTTACGAGCAGTACTTC